This T cell receptor (beta chain) originates from a study of T cell responses to AZD1222 COVID-19 vaccine. Of note for this clone: The antigen is undetermined.

In germline, CDR1 is MNHEY, CDR2 SVGEGT. The CDR3 is 16 amino acids. V was cut by 4 bases and J by 0 bases, with 14 bases left in between. TCRdb keeps only in-frame clones here, not all; method: immunoSEQ multiplex PCR. The sample carries 110,000 or so clones, 91% recorded once. General study findings and limits: Spike was spanned by vaccine-associated CD4 TCRs, with dominance at 160-218 and 743-854. Reportedly, close to half of spike-specific TCRs are directed against unmutated variant regions.

The chain has TRBV6-2 or TRBV6-3 and TRBJ2-3, with D maybe TRBD2 (6 bases). This receptor was taken from an adult in good health. This specimen consisted of peripheral blood, obtained on day 0 of AZD1222 vaccination. The CDR3, as DNA: TGTGCCAGCAGTTGGCGGGATACTCCTAGCACAGATACGCAGTATTTT. This gives the protein CASSWRDTPSTDTQYF.